This TCR beta chain was captured by sequencing in a study of identical twins. In TCRdb, the 5' RACE reads were re-called with MiXCR into one record per CDR3 protein. There are 150,000 or so distinct CDR3 sequences in the sample; around 3.5% occur only once, and 7% to 10% lies in the top ten. This clonotype was seen many times. In germline, CDR1 is LGHDT, CDR2 YNNKEL (reference sequence). V shed 0 bases, J shed 2 bases, and the junction held 6 bases outside the gene matches. CDR3 length: 19 residues. V is TRBV3-1 and J is TRBJ2-3, with 15 bases aligning to TRBD2. Sample: memory T cells sorted from blood. The TCR sequence derives from a man younger than 35 in good health. The DNA of the CDR3 is TGTGCCAGCAGCCAAGAGGGACTAGCGGGAGGACCAGCCACAGATACGCAGTATTTT. The encoded protein is CASSQEGLAGGPATDTQYF.